What follows is one T cell receptor (beta chain) and its context. This entry belongs to a study of OX40 agonist ivuxolimab in advanced cancers. Here immunoSEQ multiplex PCR was the method, and the copy in TCRdb shows in-frame clones only, minus some. The data contain 70,000 or so clones, roughly 92% of them seen just once; the ten biggest clones take up 0.25% to 0.35%. This TCR derives from an adult with an advanced solid tumor such as melanoma, head and neck, liver or kidney cancer. The material sequenced was CD4+ or CD8+ T cells sorted from blood, taken in a trial of the OX40 agonist ivuxolimab.

For the CDR3, the DNA is TGCGCCAGCAGCTTGAGGGCGGGAGATACCGGGGAGCTGTTTTTT. Translation: CASSLRAGDTGELFF. The rearrangement links TRBV5-1 to TRBJ2-2, with 7 bases lining up with TRBD2. Germline values: CDR1 SGHRS, CDR2 YFSETQ. V shed 1 base and J 5 bases; nucleotides not matched to a gene: 5. This CDR3 contains 15 residues.